The next 27 T cell receptor beta chains were all read from a single sample in a study of OX40 agonist ivuxolimab in advanced cancers. Library preparation used the immunoSEQ multiplex PCR assay. Sourced from immuneACCESS, this table was stored by TCRdb with only in-frame sequences that have V and J called. A share of the clones is absent; for the studies checked, an unresolved V gene accounts for under half, and the remainder has no known explanation. In all, the sample holds roughly 70,000 clones, and around 89% of those were seen once. Under 0.75% of the sample belongs to the ten largest clones. The material was CD4+ or CD8+ T cells sorted from blood, obtained in a trial of the OX40 agonist ivuxolimab. The source of these receptors is an adult with an advanced solid tumor such as melanoma, head and neck, liver or kidney cancer.

The V and J genes are TRBV28 and TRBJ1-2; D is perhaps TRBD1 (5 bases). This CDR3 comprises 13 residues. CDR1 is MDHEN and CDR2 is SYDVKM in the germline V gene. V dropped 6 bases and J dropped 2 bases, with 10 bases sitting between them. In nucleotides, the CDR3 is TGTGCCAGCAGAACTGCAGGGAACTATGGCTACACCTTC. Its protein product is CASRTAGNYGYTF.

The chain has TRBV15 and TRBJ2-7; D assignment may be TRBD1 or TRBD2 (5 bases each). The CDR3 contains 16 residues. The germline CDR1 and CDR2 sequences are LNHNV and YYDKDF (reference sequence). Trimming shortened V by 0 bases and J by 3 bases, and 15 bases separated the two germline ends. The CDR3 sequence: CATSRDFRSGHYEQYF. CDR3 nucleotide sequence: TGTGCCACCAGCAGAGATTTCCGGAGCGGACACTACGAGCAGTACTTC. Filled out from reference TRBV15 and TRBJ2-7, the complete variable domain reads DAMVIQNPRYQVTQFGKPVTLSCSQTLNHNVMYWYQQKSSQAPKLLFHYYDKDFNNEADTPDNFQSRRPNTSFCFLDIRSPGLGDTAMYLCATSRDFRSGHYEQYFGPGTRLTVT.

This sequence joins TRBV28 and TRBJ2-3; D possibly uses TRBD1 or TRBD2 (5 bases each). This CDR3 comprises 16 residues. The V end lost 5 bases, the J end lost 1 base, and 16 bases lay between the germline ends. Per the germline V gene, CDR1 is MDHEN and CDR2 is SYDVKM. CDR3 residues: CASSVPGRLRTDTQYF. The CDR3 bases are TGTGCCAGCAGTGTTCCGGGGCGGCTCCGCACAGATACGCAGTATTTT.

This clone occurred once. V gene TRBV7-6 combines with J gene TRBJ1-1; no firm D call. Germline values: CDR1 SGHVS, CDR2 FNYEAQ. This CDR3 has 13 residues. V lost 5 bases, J lost 11 bases, and 18 bases lay in between. The CDR3 DNA reads as TGTGCCAGCAGCCCCGGACCCGGAGTAGCGGCTTTCTTT. Its protein product is CASSPGPGVAAFF.

The gene calls are TRBV13 and TRBJ1-2, with 7 bases matching TRBD1. The CDR3 is made up of 17 amino acids. Germline V gene sequence: CDR1 PRHDT, CDR2 FYEKMQ (reference sequence). Germline trimming cut 0 bases from V and 1 base from J; bases unmatched to any gene: 8. In nucleotides, the CDR3 is TGTGCCAGCAGCTTAGGCCTCGGACAGGAACTTAACTATGGCTACACCTTC. Translation: CASSLGLGQELNYGYTF.

The chain joins TRBV5-5 to TRBJ1-1; D is perhaps TRBD1 (5 bases). This CDR3 is 15 amino acids long. CDR1 and CDR2 from the germline V gene are SGHKS and YYEKEE (reference sequence). The V end lost 0 bases, the J end lost 3 bases, and 12 bases lay between the germline ends. The CDR3 DNA is TGTGCCAGCAGCTTGGGTAGGGGACTACACACTGAAGCTTTCTTT. This codes for CASSLGRGLHTEAFF.

V gene TRBV7-2 combines with J gene TRBJ2-3; D may be TRBD2 (5 bases). The V gene lost 1 base and the J gene lost 4 bases, with 9 bases spanning the gap. From germline, CDR1 is SGHTA and CDR2 FQGNSA. The CDR3 has 14 residues. CDR3 region: CASSLGGSPDTQYF. The CDR3 bases are TGTGCCAGCAGCTTAGGAGGGTCTCCAGATACGCAGTATTTT.

The chain links TRBV30 to TRBJ1-2; tentatively, D is TRBD1 (6 bases). The CDR3 is 11 amino acids. Germline CDR1 and CDR2: GTSNPN and SVGIG (reference sequence). In DNA form, the CDR3 reads TGTGCGGCCGGGGCAGGGGAGCGCTACACCTTC. Protein product: CAAGAGERYTF.

This clone is a singleton in its sample. V is TRBV11-2 and J is TRBJ2-1; D might be TRBD2 (5 bases). This CDR3 contains 17 residues. The germline CDR1 and CDR2 sequences are SGHAT and FQNNGV. The V end lost 0 bases, the J end lost 14 bases, and 26 bases lay between the germline ends. CDR3 DNA: TGTGCCAGCAGCTTAGATCCGGGGAAGAGTGGGAAGGACTGGGAGTTCTTC. Amino acids: CASSLDPGKSGKDWEFF.

The rearrangement links TRBV19 to TRBJ2-7; 10 bases map to TRBD2. This CDR3 has 15 residues. Germline values: CDR1 LNHDA, CDR2 SQIVND (reference sequence). The V segment lost 2 bases and the J segment 0 bases; nucleotides outside the gene matches: 1. CDR3 bases: TGTGCCAGTAGTATAAGCGGGAGGGCCTCCTACGAGCAGTACTTC. As protein: CASSISGRASYEQYF.

This clone came up once. The CDR3 protein is CASSNLGETQYF. CDR3 coding DNA: TGTGCCAGCAGCAATCTCGGGGAGACCCAGTACTTC. This chain links TRBV7-9 with TRBJ2-5; no reliable D call. Germline V gene data show CDR1 as SEHNR and CDR2 as FQNEAQ (reference sequence). V lost 5 bases to trimming and J lost 5 bases, with 9 bases between them. This CDR3 comprises 12 residues.

The chain joins TRBV2 to TRBJ1-1; a weak D match, TRBD1 (5 bases). The germline CDR1 and CDR2 sequences are SNHLY and FYNNEI. This CDR3 contains 14 residues. Trimming removed 6 bases from V and 5 bases from J, with 16 bases in between. CDR3 DNA sequence: TGTGCCAGCAGGTTGGTGGGGGTGGGGACTGAAGCTTTCTTT. Translation: CASRLVGVGTEAFF.

The chain combines TRBV27 with TRBJ2-7, with D possibly matching TRBD1 (6 bases). The CDR3 has 16 amino acids. Trimming stripped 0 bases from V and 0 bases from J, with 12 bases between. Germline V lookup: CDR1 MNHEY, CDR2 SMNVEV (reference sequence). For the CDR3, the DNA is TGTGCCAGCAGTTTATCTTCTCAGGGGAGCTCCTACGAGCAGTACTTC. It yields the protein CASSLSSQGSSYEQYF.

The chain employs TRBV6-5 and TRBJ1-2; a weak D match, TRBD1 (6 bases). Germline V gene sequence: CDR1 MNHEY, CDR2 SVGAGI. The CDR3 is 15 residues long. Trimming took 3 bases from V and 6 from J, leaving 17 bases between them. The DNA of the CDR3 is TGTGCCAGCAGTTATCAGAAACAGGGTATAGATGGCTACACCTTC. Encoded protein: CASSYQKQGIDGYTF.

The chain carries TRBV19 and TRBJ2-7, with 10 bases identical to TRBD2. The trim removed 4 bases at V and 2 bases at J, leaving 11 bases unmatched. This CDR3 has 17 amino acids. Germline V gene lookup returns CDR1 LNHDA and CDR2 SQIVND (reference sequence). CDR3 loop: CASSNNLAGVITYEQYF. DNA of the CDR3: TGTGCCAGTAGTAACAATCTAGCGGGAGTGATTACCTACGAGCAGTACTTC.

V is TRBV27 and J is TRBJ2-7, with TRBD1 matching 9 bases. This CDR3 has 14 residues. V lost 2 bases, J lost 4 bases, and 3 bases stayed unmatched. CDR1 and CDR2 from the germline V gene are MNHEY and SMNVEV (reference sequence). The CDR3 bases are TGTGCCAGCAGTTTACGGGACAGGGAGTACGAGCAGTACTTC. It encodes CASSLRDREYEQYF.

This rearrangement joins TRBV10-1 to TRBJ2-7; 7 nucleotides match TRBD2. V shed 4 bases and J 8 bases; nucleotides not matched to a gene: 11. The CDR3 has 14 residues. Germline loops: CDR1 WNHNN, CDR2 SYGVQD (reference sequence). The CDR3 loop is CASSVTSENTKQYF. DNA for the CDR3: TGCGCCAGCAGTGTCACTAGCGAGAATACGAAGCAGTACTTC.

V usage is TRBV5-5 and J usage is TRBJ2-1; D gene uncertain. The CDR3 has 15 residues. The germline CDR1 and CDR2 sequences are SGHKS and YYEKEE (reference sequence). V was clipped by 4 bases and J by 2 bases, with 13 bases between them. CDR3 sequence (DNA): TGTGCCAGCAGCCTCTTCCGGGCCGCCTACAATGAGCAGTTCTTC. This sequence encodes CASSLFRAAYNEQFF.

The rearrangement uses TRBV7-3 and TRBJ2-2; D gene unclear. Germline V gene lookup returns CDR1 SGHTA and CDR2 FQGTGA. The V and J ends lost 5 bases and 2 bases respectively, with 9 bases between them. This CDR3 has 14 residues. The CDR3 nucleotides read TGTGCCAGCAGCGACAATCTCAACACCGGGGAGCTGTTTTTT. Translation gives CASSDNLNTGELFF.

The chain uses TRBV7-1 and TRBJ2-1; D remains unclear. TRBV7-1 is given ORF status, its function remaining uncertain. The CDR3 sequence is 15 residues long. The germline V and J ends were trimmed by 3 bases and 5 bases, with 14 bases remaining between them. The CDR3 DNA reads as TGTGCCAGCAGCTCGCCTCGGCTAGATAACAATGAGCAGTTCTTC. Protein product: CASSSPRLDNNEQFF.

The chain combines TRBV9 with TRBJ2-1; 9 nucleotides agree with TRBD2. Germline V CDR1 and CDR2: SGDLS, YYNGEE. CDR3 length: 17 residues. V lost 1 base and J lost 6; bases outside the gene matches: 11. This CDR3 reads CASSVTPSPTSGNEQFF. CDR3 bases: TGTGCCAGCAGCGTAACCCCTAGTCCGACTAGCGGCAATGAGCAGTTCTTC.

This chain joins TRBV4-2 and TRBJ2-1; either TRBD1 or TRBD2 may fit D (5 bases each). Trimming pared 0 bases from V and 6 bases from J, leaving 12 bases between. CDR3 size: 15 residues. Germline CDR1 and CDR2: LGHNA and YNFKEQ. The CDR3 nucleotides are TGTGCCAGCAGCCAAGAAGGGTGGGACGGCAATGAGCAGTTCTTC. Translation gives CASSQEGWDGNEQFF.

This chain links TRBV11-1 with TRBJ2-1; 9 nucleotides match TRBD2. Germline loops: CDR1 SGHAT, CDR2 FQDESV (reference sequence). This CDR3 is built from 15 residues. V dropped 4 bases and J dropped 7; count of bases not matched to a gene: 8. The CDR3 region is CASSWSGGIGNEQFF. The DNA for the CDR3 is TGTGCCAGCAGCTGGAGCGGGGGGATCGGGAATGAGCAGTTCTTC.

The chain combines TRBV5-1 with TRBJ1-2; D is possibly TRBD1 (5 bases). Germline V gives CDR1 SGHRS, CDR2 YFSETQ. The ends were cut back, 1 base at V and 6 bases at J, with 10 bases in the middle. This CDR3 contains 13 residues. CDR3 loop: CASSLRGGDGYTF. The CDR3 DNA reads as TGCGCCAGCAGCTTGAGGGGAGGCGATGGCTACACCTTC.

The gene calls are TRBV5-4 and TRBJ2-5; 8 nucleotides match TRBD2. The V and J ends lost 3 bases and 5 bases, in that order; junction bases with no gene match: 9. The CDR3 totals 15 residues. Per germline, CDR1 SGHNT and CDR2 YYREEE (reference sequence). Written as DNA, the CDR3 is TGTGCCAGCAGCTCCCCCGGGGGGGGAGGGGAGACCCAGTACTTC. Translated, it gives CASSSPGGGGETQYF. Drawing the rest from reference TRBV5-4 and TRBJ2-5, the complete variable domain is ETGVTQSPTHLIKTRGQQVTLRCSSQSGHNTVSWYQQALGQGPQFIFQYYREEENGRGNFPPRFSGLQFPNYSSELNVNALELDDSALYLCASSSPGGGGETQYFGPGTRLLVL.

Only one count was recorded for this clone. The chain couples TRBV19 to TRBJ1-2; 7 positions agree with TRBD1. CDR3 length: 15 residues. The ends lost 4 bases at V and 4 bases at J; junction bases unmatched: 9. Germline values: CDR1 LNHDA, CDR2 SQIVND (reference sequence). The CDR3, as DNA: TGTGCCAGTAGTACACATGACAGGGTCGGCTATGGCTACACCTTC. It yields the protein CASSTHDRVGYGYTF.

The V and J genes are TRBV4-1 and TRBJ2-5; 9 bases map to TRBD1. From germline, CDR1 is MGHRA and CDR2 YSYEKL. This CDR3 is 15 amino acids long. Trimming at V came to 3 bases and at J to 4 bases, leaving 6 bases not matched to a gene. CDR3 nucleotide sequence: TGCGCCAGCAGCCACGGGACAGGGCCACGAGAGACCCAGTACTTC. Translated, it gives CASSHGTGPRETQYF.